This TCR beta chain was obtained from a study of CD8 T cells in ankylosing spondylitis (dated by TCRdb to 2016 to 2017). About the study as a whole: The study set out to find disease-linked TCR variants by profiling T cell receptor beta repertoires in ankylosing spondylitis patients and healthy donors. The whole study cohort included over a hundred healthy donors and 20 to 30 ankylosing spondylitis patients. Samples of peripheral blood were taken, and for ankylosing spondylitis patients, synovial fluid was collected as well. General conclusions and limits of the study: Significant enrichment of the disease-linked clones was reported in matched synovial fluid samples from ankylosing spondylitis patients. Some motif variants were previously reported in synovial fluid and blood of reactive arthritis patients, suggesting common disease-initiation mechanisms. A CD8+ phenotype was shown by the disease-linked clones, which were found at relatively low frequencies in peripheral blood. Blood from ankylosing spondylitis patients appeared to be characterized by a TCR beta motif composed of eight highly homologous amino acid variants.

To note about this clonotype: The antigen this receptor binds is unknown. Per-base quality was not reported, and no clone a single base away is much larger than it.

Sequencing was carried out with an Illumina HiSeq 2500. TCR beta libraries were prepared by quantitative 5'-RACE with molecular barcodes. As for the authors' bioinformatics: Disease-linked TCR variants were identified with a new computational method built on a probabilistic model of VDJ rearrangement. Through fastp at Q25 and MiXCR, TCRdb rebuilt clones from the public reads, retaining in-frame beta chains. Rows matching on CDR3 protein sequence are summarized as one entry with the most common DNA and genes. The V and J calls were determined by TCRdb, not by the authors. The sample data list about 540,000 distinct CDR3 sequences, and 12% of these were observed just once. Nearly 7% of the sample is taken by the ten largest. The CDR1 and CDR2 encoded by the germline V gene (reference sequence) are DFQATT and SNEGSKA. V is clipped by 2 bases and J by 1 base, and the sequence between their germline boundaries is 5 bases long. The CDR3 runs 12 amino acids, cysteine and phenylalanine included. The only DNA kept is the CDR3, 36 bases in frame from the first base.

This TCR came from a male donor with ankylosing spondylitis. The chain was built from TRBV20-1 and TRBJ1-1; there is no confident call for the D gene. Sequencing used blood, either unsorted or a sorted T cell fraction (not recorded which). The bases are TGCAGTGCTAGAAATGGGAACACTGAAGCTTTCTTT. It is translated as CSARNGNTEAFF.